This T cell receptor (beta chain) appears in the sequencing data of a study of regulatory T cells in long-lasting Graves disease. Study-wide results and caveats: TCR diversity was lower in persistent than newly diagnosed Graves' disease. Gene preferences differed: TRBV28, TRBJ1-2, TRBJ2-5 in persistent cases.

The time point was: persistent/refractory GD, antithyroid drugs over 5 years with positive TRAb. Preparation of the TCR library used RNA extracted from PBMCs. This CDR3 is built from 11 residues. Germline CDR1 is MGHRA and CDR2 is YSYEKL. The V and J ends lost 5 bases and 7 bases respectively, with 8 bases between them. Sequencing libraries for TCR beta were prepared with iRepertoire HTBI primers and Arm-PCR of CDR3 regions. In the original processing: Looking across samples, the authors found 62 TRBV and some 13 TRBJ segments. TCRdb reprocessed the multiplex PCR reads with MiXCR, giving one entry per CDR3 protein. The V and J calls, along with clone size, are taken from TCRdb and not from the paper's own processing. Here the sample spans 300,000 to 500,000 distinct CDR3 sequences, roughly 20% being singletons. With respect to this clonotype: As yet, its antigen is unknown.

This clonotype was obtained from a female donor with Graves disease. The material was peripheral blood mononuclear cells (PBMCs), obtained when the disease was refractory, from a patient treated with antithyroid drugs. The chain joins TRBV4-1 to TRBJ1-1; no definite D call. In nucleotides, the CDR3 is TGCGCCAGCAGCGACGGATATGAAGCTTTCTTT. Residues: CASSDGYEAFF.